This T cell receptor beta chain was found in a study of blood T cell repertoires in COVID-19. For the study at large: Spain, Italy and the United States supplied samples that represented acute and convalescent COVID-19. T cells, B-cell-depleted T cells, or PBMCs supplied cDNA or gDNA.

Source study methods: Amplifying reference gene primers gave estimates of nucleated cell counts. Profiling relied on immunoSEQ multiplex PCR, and the TCRdb table lists in-frame clones only, not all of them. The DNA gave D and trimming, while V, J and clone size come from that table. Seen here are around 200,000 clones, roughly 89% observed once, and the top ten hold roughly 6.4%. The V gene's germline CDR1 is LNHDA and CDR2 SQIVND (reference sequence). The CDR3 consists of 13 residues. V was pared by 5 bases and J by 1 base, with 8 bases between. The chain links TRBV19 to TRBJ2-5; D ambiguous. This receptor was taken from a man between 60 and 70 years old who had recovered from COVID-19. The specimen was peripheral blood. For the CDR3, the DNA is TGTGCCAGTAGTTGGCAGGTCCAAGAGACCCAGTACTTC. It encodes CASSWQVQETQYF.